What follows are 14 T cell receptor beta chains derived from one specimen sequenced in a study of T cell changes during pregnancy in multiple sclerosis. The data were produced by immunoSEQ multiplex PCR, yet TCRdb's version contains in-frame clones alone and is incomplete. The sample has roughly 14,000 clones, approximately 86% seen once. The material sequenced was CD8+ T cells from peripheral blood mononuclear cells, taken in the first trimester of pregnancy. These receptors came from a female donor with multiple sclerosis, enrolled in a pregnancy study.

The rearrangement links TRBV9 to TRBJ1-1; tentative D call: TRBD1 (5 bases). This CDR3 is 17 amino acids long. CDR1 is SGDLS, CDR2 YYNGEE, per germline. V lost 0 bases and J 3 bases, leaving 18 bases between the germline ends. CDR3 in amino acids: CASSVEPGTSRHTEAFF. In DNA, the CDR3 is TGTGCCAGCAGCGTAGAGCCAGGGACTTCCAGGCACACTGAAGCTTTCTTT.

The chain carries TRBV25-1 and TRBJ1-2; 9 nucleotides agree with TRBD1. Germline lookup yields CDR1 MGHDK and CDR2 SYGVNS. The trim removed 2 bases at V and 4 bases at J, leaving 5 bases unmatched. CDR3 size: 15 residues. The CDR3 loop reads CASSERTGVSYGYTF. The CDR3 DNA is TGTGCCAGCAGTGAACGGACAGGGGTGAGCTATGGCTACACCTTC.

The V gene is TRBV29-1, the J gene TRBJ1-1; D perhaps matches TRBD1 (5 bases). The CDR3 totals 13 residues. Between the trimmed V and J ends, which lost 0 bases and 10 bases, there was a span of 15 bases. Germline assignment: CDR1 SQVTM and CDR2 ANQGSEA. DNA of the CDR3: TGCAGCGTTGAAGAACAGGCACGGTCTGGAGCTTTCTTT. Amino acid sequence: CSVEEQARSGAFF.

This clone was observed once. The chain carries TRBV7-9 and TRBJ1-3; D is unclear. This CDR3 is built from 12 residues. CDR1 is SEHNR, CDR2 FQNEAQ, per germline (reference sequence). V lost 2 bases, J lost 4 bases, and 3 bases lay in between. The CDR3 DNA reads TGTGCCAGCAGCTTAAGCGGAAACACCATATATTTT. Translating it yields CASSLSGNTIYF.

The genes are TRBV6-5 and TRBJ2-7, with TRBD1 as a possible D gene (7 bases). CDR3 length: 15 residues. Per germline, CDR1 MNHEY and CDR2 SVGAGI. V shed 2 bases and J shed 1 base, with 12 bases lying between them. CDR3 sequence reads: CASSYQAGGSYEQYF. The CDR3 nucleotides read TGTGCCAGCAGTTACCAGGCAGGGGGGTCCTACGAGCAGTACTTC.

The CDR3 sequence is CAIGLLSGSPDTQYF. The CDR3 DNA is TGTGCCATAGGACTATTGAGCGGGAGTCCAGATACGCAGTATTTT. The chain is built from TRBV15 and TRBJ2-3, with 8 bases matching TRBD2. The CDR3 spans 15 residues. Trimming took 10 bases from V and 4 from J; bases not matched to a gene: 13. Germline V gene data show CDR1 as LNHNV and CDR2 as YYDKDF (reference sequence).

The genes are TRBV30 and TRBJ2-4; TRBD1 might be the D (5 bases). Germline CDR1 and CDR2: GTSNPN and SVGIG (reference sequence). V shed 4 bases and J shed 7 bases, with 8 bases lying between them. This CDR3 has 11 amino acids. CDR3 nucleotides: TGTGCCTGGAAAGCAGGGAACATTCAGTACTTC. This codes for CAWKAGNIQYF. The entire variable domain, with the rest obtained from reference TRBV30 and TRBJ2-4, is as follows: SQTIHQWPATLVQPVGSPLSLECTVEGTSNPNLYWYRQAAGRGLQLLFYSVGIGQISSEVPQNLSASRPQDRQFILSSKKLLLSDSGFYLCAWKAGNIQYFGAGTRLSVL.

This chain joins TRBV28 and TRBJ2-2; 8 bases match TRBD1. Germline V lookup: CDR1 MDHEN, CDR2 SYDVKM. The CDR3 has 16 residues. V gave up 5 bases and J gave up 4 bases; unmatched junction bases: 9. CDR3 region: CASSTRDRTSTGELFF. The CDR3 region has the DNA TGTGCCAGCAGTACCAGGGACAGGACCAGCACCGGGGAGCTGTTTTTT. Together with reference TRBV28 and TRBJ2-2, the CDR3 gives the full variable domain: DVKVTQSSRYLVKRTGEKVFLECVQDMDHENMFWYRQDPGLGLRLIYFSYDVKMKEKGDIPEGYSVSREKKERFSLILESASTNQTSMYLCASSTRDRTSTGELFFGEGSRLTVL.

The chain recombines TRBV4-1 with TRBJ1-2; the match to TRBD1 covers 12 bases. This CDR3 has 16 amino acids. Trimming at V came to 2 bases and at J to 7 bases, leaving 8 bases not matched to a gene. Germline CDR1 MGHRA, CDR2 YSYEKL. The CDR3 region has the DNA TGCGCCAGCAGCCAATCCCCCCGGGACAGGGGGCCTGGCTACACCTTC. It yields the protein CASSQSPRDRGPGYTF.

J is TRBJ1-2 and V is TRBV4-1, with TRBD1 as a possible D gene (6 bases). CDR3 length equals 13 residues. Deletions cut 1 base from V and 7 bases from J, with 10 bases between. Germline CDR1 reads MGHRA; CDR2 reads YSYEKL. The CDR3 region is CASSQGEGVGYTF. Written as DNA, the CDR3 is TGCGCCAGCAGCCAAGGGGAGGGGGTTGGCTACACCTTC.

CDR3 nucleotides: TGCAGCGTTGTTAACTTGAGCTCCTACAATGAGCAGTTCTTC. Its protein is CSVVNLSSYNEQFF. V is TRBV29-1 and J is TRBJ2-1; D is uncertain. CDR1 is SQVTM and CDR2 is ANQGSEA in the germline V gene. CDR3 length: 14 residues. V lost 4 bases to trimming and J lost 0 bases, with 10 bases between them.

CDR3 amino acids: CAISDGGGMDIQYF. DNA for the CDR3: TGTGCCATCAGTGATGGGGGGGGGATGGACATTCAGTACTTC. The V gene is TRBV10-3, the J gene TRBJ2-4; TRBD2 agrees at 7 bases. Germline V gives CDR1 ENHRY, CDR2 SYGVKD. V was clipped by 3 bases and J by 8 bases; unmatched bases: 7. CDR3 size: 14 residues.

The chain is built from TRBV23-1 and TRBJ1-5; D is perhaps TRBD1 (5 bases). TRBV23-1 is recorded as an ORF, its role being uncertain. V dropped 4 bases and J dropped 1 base, with 14 bases sitting between them. This CDR3 has 16 amino acids. The CDR3 loop reads CASSLDIGCSNQPQHF. The CDR3 DNA sequence: TGCGCCAGCAGTCTGGACATTGGGTGCAGCAATCAGCCCCAGCATTTT.

The J gene is TRBJ2-5, the V gene TRBV27, with D hard to call. Germline lookup yields CDR1 MNHEY and CDR2 SMNVEV (reference sequence). V lost 4 bases, J lost 5 bases, and 17 bases lay in between. The CDR3 covers 15 residues. The CDR3 DNA reads TGTGCCAGCAGTTCAACGTTCGGGTTCTACGAGACCCAGTACTTC. Protein: CASSSTFGFYETQYF.